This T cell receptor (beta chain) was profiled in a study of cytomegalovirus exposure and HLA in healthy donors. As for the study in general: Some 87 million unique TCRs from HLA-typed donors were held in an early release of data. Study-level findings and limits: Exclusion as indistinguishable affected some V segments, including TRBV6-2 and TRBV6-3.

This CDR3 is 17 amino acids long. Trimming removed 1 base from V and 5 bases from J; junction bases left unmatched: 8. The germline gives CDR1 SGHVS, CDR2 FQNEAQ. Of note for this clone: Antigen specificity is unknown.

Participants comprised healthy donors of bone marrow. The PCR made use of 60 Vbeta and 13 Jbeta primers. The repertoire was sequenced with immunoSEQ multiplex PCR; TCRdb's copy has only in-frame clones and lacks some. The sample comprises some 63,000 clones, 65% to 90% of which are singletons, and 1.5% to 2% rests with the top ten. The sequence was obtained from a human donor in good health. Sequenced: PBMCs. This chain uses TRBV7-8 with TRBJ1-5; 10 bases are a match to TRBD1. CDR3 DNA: TGTGCCAGCAGCTTAGAGGACAGGGGGTTTCCGTATCAGCCCCAGCATTTT. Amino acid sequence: CASSLEDRGFPYQPQHF.